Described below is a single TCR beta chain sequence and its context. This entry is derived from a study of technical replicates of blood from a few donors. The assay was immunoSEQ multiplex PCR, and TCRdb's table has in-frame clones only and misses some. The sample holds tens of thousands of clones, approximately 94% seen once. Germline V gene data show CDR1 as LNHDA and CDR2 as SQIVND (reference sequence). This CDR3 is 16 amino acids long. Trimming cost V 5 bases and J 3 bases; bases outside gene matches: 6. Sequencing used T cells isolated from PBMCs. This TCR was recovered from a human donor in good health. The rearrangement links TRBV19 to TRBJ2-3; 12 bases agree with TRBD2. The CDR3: CASSLPTSGGTDTQYF. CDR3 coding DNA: TGTGCCAGTAGTCTACCGACTAGCGGGGGTACAGATACGCAGTATTTT.